The 8 T cell receptor beta chains in this list originate from one sample, sequenced in a study of early T cells in non-severe SARS-CoV-2 infection. TCRdb analysed the 5' RACE reads with MiXCR anew, one entry per CDR3 protein. Among about 80,000 distinct CDR3 sequences listed, roughly 9.4% were seen once. Input material: whole blood. These receptors were taken from an adult who was a healthcare worker with PCR-confirmed SARS-CoV-2 infection or an uninfected control (not recorded which).

This clonotype was picked up many times. This chain links TRBV5-1 with TRBJ2-1, with 8 positions matching TRBD2. CDR3 length: 13 residues. Germline trimming cut 1 base from V and 9 bases from J; bases unmatched to any gene: 3. The germline gives CDR1 SGHRS, CDR2 YFSETQ. CDR3: CASSLLRGAEQFF. The CDR3 coding sequence is TGCGCCAGCAGCTTGTTGCGGGGGGCTGAGCAGTTCTTC.

This clonotype was seen only a few times. V is TRBV20-1 and J is TRBJ2-1; 8 bases fit TRBD2. CDR1 DFQATT and CDR2 SNEGSKA come from the germline V gene (reference sequence). Trimming cost V 1 base and J 2 bases; bases outside gene matches: 1. The length of the CDR3 is 14 residues. As DNA, the CDR3 is TGCAGTGCTAGAGGGGGACTAGCCTACAATGAGCAGTTCTTC. As protein: CSARGGLAYNEQFF.

The rearrangement uses TRBV12-3 or TRBV12-4 and TRBJ2-2, with 11 bases matching TRBD1. The length of the CDR3 is 13 residues. V lost 8 bases and J lost 6; bases outside the gene matches: 2. The CDR3 DNA reads as TGTGCCAGCGGACAGGGGGCGGCCGGGGAGCTGTTTTTT. This sequence encodes CASGQGAAGELFF.

This clonotype was found many times. The rearrangement links TRBV29-1 to TRBJ1-1; 7 bases are shared with TRBD1. V shed 4 bases, J shed 2 bases, and the junction held 13 bases outside the gene matches. This CDR3 region has 16 residues. Per the germline V gene, CDR1 is SQVTM and CDR2 is ANQGSEA. DNA of the CDR3: TGCAGCGTTGTTCCGGGACAGTTCACCACAAACACTGAAGCTTTCTTT. This translates into CSVVPGQFTTNTEAFF.

V usage is TRBV16 and J usage is TRBJ1-2; no clear D gene. Trimming removed 7 bases at V and 1 base at J, with 10 bases between. Germline V lookup: CDR1 KGHSY, CDR2 FQNENV. CDR3 length equals 13 residues. This chain's CDR3 is CASTTTSNYGYTF. CDR3 nucleotide sequence: TGTGCCAGCACCACAACGAGTAACTATGGCTACACCTTC.

This clonotype was recorded a few times. The chain carries TRBV10-2 and TRBJ2-2; 14 positions match TRBD2. Germline V gives CDR1 WSHSY, CDR2 SAAADI. The CDR3 has 16 residues. J lost 6 bases, V lost 6 bases, and 6 bases had no gene match. The CDR3 DNA follows: TGCGCCAGCAGGGGACTAGCGGGAGTTCGGGCCGGGGAGCTGTTTTTT. This translates into CASRGLAGVRAGELFF.

This clonotype was detected many times. This chain connects TRBV28 to TRBJ1-2, with D uncertain. Germline V CDR1 and CDR2: MDHEN, SYDVKM. CDR3 size: 14 residues. Trimming shortened V by 5 bases and J by 0 bases, and 10 bases separated the two germline ends. Written as DNA, the CDR3 is TGTGCCAGCAGTCCGAACAGAGCTAACTATGGCTACACCTTC. It specifies CASSPNRANYGYTF.

This clonotype was observed a few times. The chain employs TRBV5-1 and TRBJ2-7, with TRBD1 as a possible D gene (5 bases). V was trimmed by 5 bases and J by 1 base, leaving 10 bases between them. Germline V gene sequence: CDR1 SGHRS, CDR2 YFSETQ. This CDR3 is 13 amino acids long. This chain's CDR3 is CASREGVSYEQYF. DNA of the CDR3: TGCGCCAGCAGAGAAGGGGTTTCCTACGAGCAGTACTTC.